One sample yielded the 24 T cell receptor beta chains listed below, sequenced in a study of T-cell memory formation after mild COVID-19 (dated by TCRdb to the early 2020s). The library was made by 5' RACE. For sequencing, an Illumina NovaSeq 6000 was employed. TCRdb ran its own pipeline on the public reads, namely fastp trimming at Q25 and MiXCR clone calling, and kept in-frame beta chains. Records with the same CDR3 protein are collapsed into one entry carrying the most frequent genes and DNA. A total of about 390,000 distinct CDR3 sequences appear in this sample, approximately 21% of them only once. Around an eighth of the sample goes to the ten largest clones. Specimen: PBMCs or a T cell subset sorted from them (not recorded which). All receptors come from an adult woman who had mild COVID-19 (a few samples of this study predate the infection). The sample titles of this study are shuffled in the database, so cell type and time point are left out; the donor was told from shared clones.

This clonotype was seen a handful of times. The J gene is TRBJ1-2, the V gene TRBV3-1, with TRBD1 identical over 8 bases. This CDR3 region has 13 residues. Trimming at V came to 1 base and at J to 8 bases, leaving 3 bases not matched to a gene. Germline V CDR1 and CDR2: LGHDT, YNNKEL (reference sequence). For the CDR3, the DNA is TGTGCCAGCAGCCAAGGACAGGGGATCGGCTACACCTTC. It translates to CASSQGQGIGYTF.

This chain links TRBV18 with TRBJ1-4; the match to TRBD1 covers 8 bases. This CDR3 comprises 13 residues. Trimming cost V 6 bases and J 7 bases; bases outside gene matches: 4. Germline lookup yields CDR1 KGHSH and CDR2 LQKENI. The CDR3 coding sequence is TGTGCCAGCTCCGGGACAGGAGTTGAAAAACTGTTTTTT. Its protein is CASSGTGVEKLFF.

This clonotype was observed once. This chain links TRBV5-5 with TRBJ1-2; a possible D gene is TRBD1 (6 bases). Germline V gene sequence: CDR1 SGHKS, CDR2 YYEKEE (reference sequence). The CDR3 extends over 14 amino acids. V was trimmed by 2 bases and J by 7 bases, leaving 15 bases between them. The CDR3 nucleotides are TGTGCCAGCAGCTTCACAGGGTCTGTCGCTGGCTACACCTTC. It yields the protein CASSFTGSVAGYTF.

The V gene is TRBV30, the J gene TRBJ2-1; D ambiguous. In germline, CDR1 is GTSNPN, CDR2 SVGIG (reference sequence). The CDR3 spans 13 residues. Trimming shortened V by 2 bases and J by 2 bases, and 7 bases separated the two germline ends. As DNA, the CDR3 is TGTGCCTGGAGTATAGGTGCCTACAATGAGCAGTTCTTC. Protein sequence: CAWSIGAYNEQFF. Full variable domain (missing parts from reference TRBV30 and TRBJ2-1): SQTIHQWPATLVQPVGSPLSLECTVEGTSNPNLYWYRQAAGRGLQLLFYSVGIGQISSEVPQNLSASRPQDRQFILSSKKLLLSDSGFYLCAWSIGAYNEQFFGPGTRLTVL.

V gene TRBV15 combines with J gene TRBJ2-3, with D hard to call. The CDR3 consists of 16 residues. Germline assignment: CDR1 LNHNV and CDR2 YYDKDF (reference sequence). Trimming left V 0 bases short and J 2 bases short, with 12 bases between. The CDR3 DNA follows: TGTGCCACCAGCAGAGATCCGCGGATTTCCACAGATACGCAGTATTTT. Translation: CATSRDPRISTDTQYF.

This clonotype appeared a few times. The J gene is TRBJ1-6, the V gene TRBV4-1; no clear D. V gave up 5 bases and J gave up 5 bases, with 10 bases separating them. The CDR3 spans 14 residues. Per the germline V gene, CDR1 is MGHRA and CDR2 is YSYEKL. The CDR3 here is CASSSWEDNSPLHF. CDR3 bases: TGCGCCAGCAGCTCCTGGGAGGATAATTCACCCCTCCACTTT.

The genes are TRBV12-3 or TRBV12-4 and TRBJ2-7; TRBD2 aligns across 8 bases. The CDR3 loop spans 15 amino acids. V shed 1 base, J shed 1 base, and the junction held 3 bases outside the gene matches. This CDR3 is CASSLVAGGSYEQYF. The CDR3 coding sequence is TGTGCCAGCAGTTTAGTGGCGGGAGGATCCTACGAGCAGTACTTC.

This clonotype was observed a few times. The V gene is TRBV11-2, the J gene TRBJ2-7; tentatively, D is TRBD2 (6 bases). From germline, CDR1 is SGHAT and CDR2 FQNNGV. The CDR3 loop spans 15 amino acids. V lost 1 base to trimming and J lost 0 bases, with 10 bases between them. The CDR3 region is CASSLGRASSYEQYF. The CDR3 DNA sequence: TGTGCCAGCAGCTTAGGGAGGGCGTCCTCCTACGAGCAGTACTTC.

The chain recombines TRBV4-1 with TRBJ1-6; possibly TRBD1 for D (5 bases). There are 17 residues in the CDR3. Germline CDR1 reads MGHRA; CDR2 reads YSYEKL. Trimming removed 1 base from V and 14 bases from J, with 24 bases in between. This CDR3 is CASSQALSLTASSSLHF. CDR3 in DNA: TGCGCCAGCAGCCAAGCCCTATCGTTGACAGCGAGTTCCTCCCTCCACTTT.

This chain connects TRBV29-1 to TRBJ2-7; unclear D gene. The CDR3 is 14 residues long. Trimming removed 0 bases at V and 2 bases at J, with 11 bases between. CDR1 and CDR2 from the germline V gene are SQVTM and ANQGSEA. CDR3 amino acids: CSVEDGVPPYEQYF. The CDR3 DNA reads TGCAGCGTTGAAGATGGGGTCCCACCCTACGAGCAGTACTTC.

This clonotype was observed many times. The chain recombines TRBV4-2 with TRBJ2-7; D may be TRBD1 or TRBD2 (5 bases each). This CDR3 contains 15 residues. Germline CDR1 LGHNA, CDR2 YNFKEQ. Trimming pared 0 bases from V and 0 bases from J, leaving 9 bases between. The CDR3 sequence: CASSQEFGASYEQYF. DNA of the CDR3: TGTGCCAGCAGCCAAGAATTCGGGGCCTCCTACGAGCAGTACTTC.

The chain links TRBV20-1 to TRBJ1-5; D is uncertain. The CDR3 runs to 15 residues. Germline V gives CDR1 DFQATT, CDR2 SNEGSKA (reference sequence). V was trimmed by 0 bases and J by 3 bases, leaving 12 bases between them. DNA for the CDR3: TGCAGTGCTAGAGATTTGGACCCTAACAATCAGCCCCAGCATTTT. This gives the protein CSARDLDPNNQPQHF.

The chain is built from TRBV14 and TRBJ2-5, with 10 bases that match TRBD2. The CDR3 runs to 15 residues. Germline CDR1 and CDR2: SGHDN and FVKESK. Unmatched junction bases numbered 3, after V lost 1 base and J lost 4 bases. CDR3 region: CASSQGLAGVETQYF. DNA of the CDR3: TGTGCCAGCAGCCAAGGACTAGCGGGTGTAGAGACCCAGTACTTC.

This chain joins TRBV5-1 and TRBJ2-1, with 11 bases identical to TRBD2. CDR1 and CDR2 from the germline V gene are SGHRS and YFSETQ. CDR3 length equals 18 residues. V was clipped by 3 bases and J by 2 bases; unmatched bases: 10. CDR3 DNA sequence: TGCGCCAGCAGCTCCGGGACTAGCGGCCCTTCCACCTACAATGAGCAGTTCTTC. It is translated as CASSSGTSGPSTYNEQFF.

This clonotype was observed a few times. The rearrangement uses TRBV29-1 and TRBJ2-2; no clear D gene. Trimming stripped 4 bases from V and 0 bases from J, with 9 bases between. There are 14 residues in the CDR3. Germline V gene lookup returns CDR1 SQVTM and CDR2 ANQGSEA. The CDR3 DNA is TGCAGCGTTGGCCTAGGGTCGAACACCGGGGAGCTGTTTTTT. This encodes CSVGLGSNTGELFF.

The chain has TRBV6-5 and TRBJ2-7, with D perhaps assigned TRBD1 or TRBD2 (5 bases each). Trimming removed 5 bases from V and 7 bases from J, with 15 bases in between. The CDR3 has 13 amino acids. The germline V gene encodes CDR1 MNHEY and CDR2 SVGAGI. CDR3 DNA: TGTGCCAGCAGTCGGGACGCAACGGGGGAGCAGTACTTC. It translates to CASSRDATGEQYF.

This clonotype was picked up a small number of times. As DNA, the CDR3 is TGTGCCAGCAGCCAAGAGACCGACGTACTTACCTACGAGCAGTACTTC. Translating gives CASSQETDVLTYEQYF. The chain recombines TRBV3-1 with TRBJ2-7; D unclear. This CDR3 contains 16 residues. V gave up 0 bases and J gave up 2 bases, with 14 bases separating them. Germline assignment: CDR1 LGHDT and CDR2 YNNKEL (reference sequence).

The J gene is TRBJ2-3, the V gene TRBV20-1; TRBD2 aligns across 11 bases. The CDR3 is 15 residues long. After removal of 0 bases from V and 3 bases from J, the junction contained 2 bases not matched to a gene. Germline V CDR1 and CDR2: DFQATT, SNEGSKA (reference sequence). The CDR3 loop is CSARETSGDTDTQYF. The CDR3 DNA reads as TGCAGTGCTAGAGAGACTAGCGGGGATACAGATACGCAGTATTTT.

V gene TRBV7-9 combines with J gene TRBJ1-2; 7 bases are a match to TRBD1. V shed 5 bases and J 5 bases; nucleotides not matched to a gene: 14. CDR1 is SEHNR and CDR2 is FQNEAQ in the germline V gene (reference sequence). The CDR3 extends over 16 amino acids. This CDR3 reads CASSTQDRRGAYGYTF. The DNA for the CDR3 is TGTGCCAGCAGCACCCAGGACAGGCGAGGTGCGTATGGCTACACCTTC.

This clonotype was seen more than once but under ten times. CDR3 residues: CSASLAGAEGQYF. CDR3 sequence (DNA): TGCAGTGCTAGCCTAGCGGGAGCGGAGGGGCAGTACTTC. The chain links TRBV20-1 to TRBJ2-7; 10 bases match TRBD2. Germline CDR1 reads DFQATT; CDR2 reads SNEGSKA (reference sequence). The CDR3 runs to 13 residues. V was pared by 3 bases and J by 9 bases, with 8 bases of the junction left unmatched.

The table lists this clonotype with a count of one. The CDR3 region is CASSQEPVLRETQYF. The CDR3 DNA follows: TGTGCCAGCAGCCAAGAGCCGGTCCTGAGAGAGACCCAGTACTTC. The rearrangement uses TRBV3-1 and TRBJ2-5; D uncertain. V was pared by 0 bases and J by 4 bases, with 12 bases between. The CDR3 is 15 residues long. CDR1 and CDR2 from the germline V gene are LGHDT and YNNKEL (reference sequence).

This clonotype was counted a few times. This chain joins TRBV6-6 and TRBJ2-7; 9 bases line up with TRBD2. V trimming: 4 bases; J trimming: 4 bases; junction bases outside the gene matches: 5. Looked up from germline, CDR1 is MNHNY and CDR2 is SVGAGI (reference sequence). The CDR3 sequence is 14 residues long. The CDR3, as DNA: TGTGCCAGCAGTTCTGGGACTAGCCTTTACGAGCAGTACTTC. This sequence encodes CASSSGTSLYEQYF.

The CDR3 DNA reads TGTGCCAGCAGGGATCTGGAGACCCAGTACTTC. Translated: CASRDLETQYF. The J gene is TRBJ2-5, the V gene TRBV12-3 or TRBV12-4; D remains unclear. This CDR3 is built from 11 residues. Trimming shortened V by 6 bases and J by 5 bases, and 7 bases separated the two germline ends.

This clonotype was counted only a few times. The chain uses TRBV7-3 and TRBJ2-3; 14 nucleotides agree with TRBD2. The V and J ends lost 5 bases and 4 bases, in that order; junction bases with no gene match: 2. The germline gives CDR1 SGHTA, CDR2 FQGTGA. The CDR3 is made up of 15 amino acids. CDR3 protein: CASSPGLAGADTQYF. Here the CDR3 DNA reads TGTGCCAGCAGCCCGGGACTAGCGGGGGCAGATACGCAGTATTTT.